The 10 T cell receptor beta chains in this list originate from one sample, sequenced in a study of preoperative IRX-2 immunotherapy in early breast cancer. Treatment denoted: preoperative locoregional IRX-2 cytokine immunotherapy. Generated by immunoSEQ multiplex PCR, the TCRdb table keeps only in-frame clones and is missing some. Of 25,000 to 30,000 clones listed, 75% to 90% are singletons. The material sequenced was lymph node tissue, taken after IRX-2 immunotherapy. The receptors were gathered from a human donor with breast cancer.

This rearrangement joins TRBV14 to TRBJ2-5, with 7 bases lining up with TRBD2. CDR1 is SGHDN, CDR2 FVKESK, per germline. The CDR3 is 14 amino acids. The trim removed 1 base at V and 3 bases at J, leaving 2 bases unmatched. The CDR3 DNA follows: TGTGCCAGCAGCCAAGTGCTAGCGGAAGAGACCCAGTACTTC. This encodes CASSQVLAEETQYF.

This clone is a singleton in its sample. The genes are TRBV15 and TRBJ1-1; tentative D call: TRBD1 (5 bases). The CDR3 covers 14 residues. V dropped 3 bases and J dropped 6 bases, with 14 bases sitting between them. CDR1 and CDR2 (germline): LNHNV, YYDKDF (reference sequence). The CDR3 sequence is CATSSLLMGAEAFF. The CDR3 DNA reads TGTGCCACCAGCAGCCTCCTTATGGGGGCTGAAGCTTTCTTT. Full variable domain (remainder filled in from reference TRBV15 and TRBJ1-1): DAMVIQNPRYQVTQFGKPVTLSCSQTLNHNVMYWYQQKSSQAPKLLFHYYDKDFNNEADTPDNFQSRRPNTSFCFLDIRSPGLGDTAMYLCATSSLLMGAEAFFGQGTRLTVV.

The CDR3 loop reads CASSIDLKTSGANVLTF. The CDR3, as DNA: TGTGCCAGTAGTATAGATCTTAAAACGTCTGGGGCCAACGTCCTGACTTTC. This chain connects TRBV19 to TRBJ2-6, with unresolved D. CDR3 length equals 17 residues. Germline CDR1 is LNHDA and CDR2 is SQIVND (reference sequence). Trimming took off 0 bases at V and 1 base at J, with 10 bases between the two ends.

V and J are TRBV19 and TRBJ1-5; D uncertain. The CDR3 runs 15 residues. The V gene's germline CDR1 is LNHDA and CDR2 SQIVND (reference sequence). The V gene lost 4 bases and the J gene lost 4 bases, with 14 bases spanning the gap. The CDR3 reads CASSTVGPINQPQHF. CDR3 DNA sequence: TGTGCCAGTAGTACCGTAGGACCGATTAATCAGCCCCAGCATTTT.

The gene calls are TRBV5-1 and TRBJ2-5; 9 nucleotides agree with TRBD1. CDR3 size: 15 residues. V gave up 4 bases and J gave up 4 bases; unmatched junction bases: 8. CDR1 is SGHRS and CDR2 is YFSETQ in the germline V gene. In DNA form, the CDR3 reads TGCGCCAGCAGCCAATACAGGGGGCTTACAGAGACCCAGTACTTC. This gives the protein CASSQYRGLTETQYF.

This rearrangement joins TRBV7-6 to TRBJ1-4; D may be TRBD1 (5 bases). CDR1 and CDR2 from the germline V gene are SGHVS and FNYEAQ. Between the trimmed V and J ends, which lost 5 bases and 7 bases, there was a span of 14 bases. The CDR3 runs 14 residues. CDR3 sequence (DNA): TGTGCCAGCAGCAGCCAGGGATTCGTTGAAAAACTGTTTTTT. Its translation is CASSSQGFVEKLFF.

CDR3: CAWSLIDNQPQHF. The DNA of the CDR3 is TGTGCCTGGAGCCTCATCGACAATCAGCCCCAGCATTTT. V and J are TRBV30 and TRBJ1-5; D remains ambiguous. Germline-derived CDR1 and CDR2 are GTSNPN and SVGIG (reference sequence). Trimming took 3 bases from V and 3 from J, leaving 9 bases between them. The CDR3 sequence is 13 residues long.

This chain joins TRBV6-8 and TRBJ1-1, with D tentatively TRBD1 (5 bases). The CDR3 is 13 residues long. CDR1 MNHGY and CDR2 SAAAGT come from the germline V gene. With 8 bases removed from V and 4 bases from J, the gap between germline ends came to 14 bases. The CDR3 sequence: CASCLWRGTEAFF. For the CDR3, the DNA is TGTGCCAGCTGCCTCTGGAGGGGCACTGAAGCTTTCTTT.

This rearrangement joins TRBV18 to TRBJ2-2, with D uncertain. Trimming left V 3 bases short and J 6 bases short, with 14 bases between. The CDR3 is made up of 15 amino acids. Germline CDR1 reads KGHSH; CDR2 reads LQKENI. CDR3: CASSPPMTNSGELFF. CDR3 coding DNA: TGTGCCAGCTCACCTCCAATGACCAATTCCGGGGAGCTGTTTTTT.

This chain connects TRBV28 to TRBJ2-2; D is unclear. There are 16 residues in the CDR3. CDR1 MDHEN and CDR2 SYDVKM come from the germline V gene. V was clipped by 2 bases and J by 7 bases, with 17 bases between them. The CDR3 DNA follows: TGTGCCAGCAGTTTAACGGCCGGTACCCTTTTCGGGGAGCTGTTTTTT. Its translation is CASSLTAGTLFGELFF.